The TCR beta chain under discussion was sequenced for a study of identical twins. TCRdb independently ran MiXCR on the 5' RACE reads; one entry per CDR3 protein. The sample yields fewer than 900,000 distinct CDR3 sequences, 20% to 25% seen once. Remarks on this clonotype: Its antigen remains unknown.

Germline lookup yields CDR1 SQVTM and CDR2 ANQGSEA. V lost 2 bases and J lost 3, with 10 bases in between. The CDR3 has 13 residues. Study observations and caveats: Models, which agreed with sharing between unrelated individuals, nonetheless underestimated the out-of-frame TCR alpha sharing seen in monozygotic twins.

The same data also went into a second study, on T cells expressing NK-cell markers. That work contributes: The TCR beta repertoires were obtained from sorted CD3+CD56+NKG2C+, CD3+CD56+NKG2C- and CD3+CD56-NKG2C+ T cells. Whether expanded NKG2C-expressing T cell clones recognize HCMV is unknown.

The source of this sequence is a woman between 18 and 29 years old in good health. The sample consisted of PBMCs. This chain uses TRBV29-1 with TRBJ1-1; D is undetermined. The CDR3 here is CSVERFSHTEAFF. For the CDR3, the DNA is TGCAGCGTTGAACGGTTTTCCCACACTGAAGCTTTCTTT.